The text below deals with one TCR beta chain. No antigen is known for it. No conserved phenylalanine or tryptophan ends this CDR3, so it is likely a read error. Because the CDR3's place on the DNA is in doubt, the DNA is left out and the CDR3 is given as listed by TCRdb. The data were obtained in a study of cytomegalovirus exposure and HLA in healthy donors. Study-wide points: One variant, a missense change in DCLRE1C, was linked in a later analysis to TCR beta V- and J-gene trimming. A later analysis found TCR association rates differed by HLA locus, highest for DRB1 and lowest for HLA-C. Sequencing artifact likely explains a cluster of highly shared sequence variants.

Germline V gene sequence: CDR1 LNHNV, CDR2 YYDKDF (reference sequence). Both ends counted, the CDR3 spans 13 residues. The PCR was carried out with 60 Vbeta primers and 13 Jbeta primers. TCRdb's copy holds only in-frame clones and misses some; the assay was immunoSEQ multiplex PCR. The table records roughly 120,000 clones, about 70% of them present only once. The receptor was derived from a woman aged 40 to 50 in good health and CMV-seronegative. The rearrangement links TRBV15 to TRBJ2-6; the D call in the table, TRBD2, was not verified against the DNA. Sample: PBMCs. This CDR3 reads CATSTEATRAPNV.